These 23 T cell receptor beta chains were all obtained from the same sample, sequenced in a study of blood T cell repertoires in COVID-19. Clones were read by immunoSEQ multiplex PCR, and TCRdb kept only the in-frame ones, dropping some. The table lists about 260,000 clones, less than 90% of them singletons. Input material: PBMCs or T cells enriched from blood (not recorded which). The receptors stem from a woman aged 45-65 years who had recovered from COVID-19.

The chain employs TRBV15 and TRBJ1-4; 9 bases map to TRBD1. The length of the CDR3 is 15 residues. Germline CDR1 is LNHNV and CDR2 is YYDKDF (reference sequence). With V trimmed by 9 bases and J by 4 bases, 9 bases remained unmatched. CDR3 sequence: CATGTGRTYNEKLFF. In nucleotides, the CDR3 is TGTGCCACTGGGACAGGGCGAACCTATAATGAAAAACTGTTTTTT.

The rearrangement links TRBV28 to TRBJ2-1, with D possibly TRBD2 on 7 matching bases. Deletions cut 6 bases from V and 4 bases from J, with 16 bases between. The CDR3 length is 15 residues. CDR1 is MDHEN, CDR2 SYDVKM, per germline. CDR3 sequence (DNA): TGTGCCAGCAGGGGGGGGCGAGGCCCATACAATGAGCAGTTCTTC. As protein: CASRGGRGPYNEQFF.

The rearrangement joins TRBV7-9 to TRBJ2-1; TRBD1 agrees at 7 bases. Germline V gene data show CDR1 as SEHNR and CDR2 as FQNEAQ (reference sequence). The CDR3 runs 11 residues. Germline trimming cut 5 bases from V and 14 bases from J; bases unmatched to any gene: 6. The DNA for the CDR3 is TGTGCCAGCAGCAAGAGGGGGCGGGAGTTCTTC. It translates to CASSKRGREFF.

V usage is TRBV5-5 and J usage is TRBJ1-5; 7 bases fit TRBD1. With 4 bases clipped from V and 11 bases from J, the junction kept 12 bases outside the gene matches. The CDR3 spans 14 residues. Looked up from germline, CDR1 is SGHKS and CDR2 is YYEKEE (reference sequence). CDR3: CASSIGTDTRTQHF. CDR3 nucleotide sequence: TGTGCCAGCAGCATCGGGACAGATACTCGGACCCAGCATTTT.

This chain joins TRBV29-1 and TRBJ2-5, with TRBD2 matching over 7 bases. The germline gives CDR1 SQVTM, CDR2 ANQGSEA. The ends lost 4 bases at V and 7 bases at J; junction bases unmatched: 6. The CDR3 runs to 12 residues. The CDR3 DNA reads TGCAGCGTTGTAGGACTAGAGAGGACCCAGTACTTC. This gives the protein CSVVGLERTQYF.

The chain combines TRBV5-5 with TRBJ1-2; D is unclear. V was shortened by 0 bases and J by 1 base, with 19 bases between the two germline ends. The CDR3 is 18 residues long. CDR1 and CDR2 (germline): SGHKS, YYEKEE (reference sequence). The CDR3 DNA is TGTGCCAGCAGCTTGGCGAATATCGGTTCCCGACTTAACTATGGCTACACCTTC. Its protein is CASSLANIGSRLNYGYTF. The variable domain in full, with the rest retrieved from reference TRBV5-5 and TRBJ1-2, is DAGVTQSPTHLIKTRGQQVTLRCSPISGHKSVSWYQQVLGQGPQFIFQYYEKEERGRGNFPDRFSARQFPNYSSELNVNALLLGDSALYLCASSLANIGSRLNYGYTFGSGTRLTVV.

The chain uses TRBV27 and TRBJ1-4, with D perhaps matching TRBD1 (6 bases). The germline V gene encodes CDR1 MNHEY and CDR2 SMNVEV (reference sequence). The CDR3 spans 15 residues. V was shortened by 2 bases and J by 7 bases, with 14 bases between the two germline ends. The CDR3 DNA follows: TGTGCCAGCAGTTTACGGACAGCCAGGAGTGAAAAACTGTTTTTT. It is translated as CASSLRTARSEKLFF.

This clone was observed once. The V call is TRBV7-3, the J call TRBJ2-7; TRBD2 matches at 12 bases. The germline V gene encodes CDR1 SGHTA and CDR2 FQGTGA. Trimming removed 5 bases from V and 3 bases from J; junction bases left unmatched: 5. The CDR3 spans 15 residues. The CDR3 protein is CASSRGLAGYYEQYF. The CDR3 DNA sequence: TGTGCCAGCAGCCGCGGACTAGCGGGATACTACGAGCAGTACTTC.

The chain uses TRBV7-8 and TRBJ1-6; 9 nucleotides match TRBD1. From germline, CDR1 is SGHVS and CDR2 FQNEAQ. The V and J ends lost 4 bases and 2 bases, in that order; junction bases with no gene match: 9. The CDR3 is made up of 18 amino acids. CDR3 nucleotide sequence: TGTGCCAGCAGCTCACGGCGACAGGGGGTCACCTATAATTCACCCCTCCACTTT. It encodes CASSSRRQGVTYNSPLHF.

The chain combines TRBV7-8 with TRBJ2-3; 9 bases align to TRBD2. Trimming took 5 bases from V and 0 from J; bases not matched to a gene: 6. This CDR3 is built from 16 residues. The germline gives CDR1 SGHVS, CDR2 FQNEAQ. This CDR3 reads CASSRASGTSTDTQYF. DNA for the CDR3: TGTGCCAGCAGCCGGGCTAGCGGGACTAGCACAGATACGCAGTATTTT. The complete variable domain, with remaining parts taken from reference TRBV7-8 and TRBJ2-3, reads GAGVSQSPRYKVAKRGQDVALRCDPISGHVSLFWYQQALGQGPEFLTYFQNEAQLDKSGLPSDRFFAERPEGSVSTLKIQRTQQEDSAVYLCASSRASGTSTDTQYFGPGTRLTVL.

Here the CDR3 DNA reads TGTGCCAGCAGCTTACAAATCGGGGGAACCGGGGAGCTGTTTTTT. Its protein is CASSLQIGGTGELFF. V and J are TRBV7-9 and TRBJ2-2; TRBD2 might be the D (6 bases). V was trimmed by 2 bases and J by 5 bases, leaving 12 bases between them. This CDR3 region has 15 residues. In germline, CDR1 is SEHNR, CDR2 FQNEAQ (reference sequence).

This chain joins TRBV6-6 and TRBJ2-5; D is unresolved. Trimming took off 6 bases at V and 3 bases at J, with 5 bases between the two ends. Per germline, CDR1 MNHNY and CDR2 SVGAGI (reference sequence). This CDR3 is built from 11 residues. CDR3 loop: CASRAEETQYF. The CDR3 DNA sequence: TGTGCCAGCAGGGCGGAAGAGACCCAGTACTTC.

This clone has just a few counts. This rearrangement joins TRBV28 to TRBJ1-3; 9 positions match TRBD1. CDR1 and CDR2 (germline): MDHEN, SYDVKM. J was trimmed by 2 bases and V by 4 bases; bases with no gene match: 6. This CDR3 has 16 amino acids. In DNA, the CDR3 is TGTGCCAGCAGTTCGGACAGGGGCAGCCCTGGAAACACCATATATTTT. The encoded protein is CASSSDRGSPGNTIYF.

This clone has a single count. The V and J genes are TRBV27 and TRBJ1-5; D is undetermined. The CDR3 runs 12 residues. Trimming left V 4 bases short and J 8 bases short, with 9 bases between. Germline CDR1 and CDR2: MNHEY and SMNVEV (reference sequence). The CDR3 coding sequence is TGTGCCAGCAGTTCCCCCGGTGAGCCCCAGCATTTT. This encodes CASSSPGEPQHF.

CDR3 coding DNA: TGTGCCAGCAGCCAAGAGAGTGCCGGACAGGGGGCTCGGGAGCAGTTCTTC. Translating it yields CASSQESAGQGAREQFF. The gene calls are TRBV3-1 (or the pseudogene TRBV3-2) and TRBJ2-1, with TRBD1 matching over 11 bases. The V and J ends lost 0 bases and 10 bases, in that order; junction bases with no gene match: 11. There are 17 residues in the CDR3. CDR1 LGHDT and CDR2 YNNKEL come from the germline V gene (reference sequence).

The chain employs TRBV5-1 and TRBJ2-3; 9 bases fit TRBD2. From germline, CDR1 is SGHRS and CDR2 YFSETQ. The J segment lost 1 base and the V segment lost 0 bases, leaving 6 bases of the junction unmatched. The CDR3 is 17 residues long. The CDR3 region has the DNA TGCGCCAGCAGCTTGGCGGAACTAGCGGGCCGCACAGATACGCAGTATTTT. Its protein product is CASSLAELAGRTDTQYF.

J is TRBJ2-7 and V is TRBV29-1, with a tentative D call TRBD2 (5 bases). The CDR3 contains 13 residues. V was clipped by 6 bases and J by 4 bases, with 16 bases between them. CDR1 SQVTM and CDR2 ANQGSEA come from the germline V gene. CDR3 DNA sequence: TGCAGCGTAACGAGCGGAGACACTTACGAGCAGTACTTC. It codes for CSVTSGDTYEQYF.

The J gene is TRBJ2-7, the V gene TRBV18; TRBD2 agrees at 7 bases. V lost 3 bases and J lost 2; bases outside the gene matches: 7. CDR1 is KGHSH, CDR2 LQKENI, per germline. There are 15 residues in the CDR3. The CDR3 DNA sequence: TGTGCCAGCTCACCGCAAGGCGGGAGTCCCTACGAGCAGTACTTC. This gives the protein CASSPQGGSPYEQYF.

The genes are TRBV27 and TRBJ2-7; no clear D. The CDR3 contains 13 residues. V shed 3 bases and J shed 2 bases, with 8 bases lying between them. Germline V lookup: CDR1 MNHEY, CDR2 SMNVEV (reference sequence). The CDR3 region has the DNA TGTGCCAGCAGTTTCCAGGCTACCTACGAGCAGTACTTC. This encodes CASSFQATYEQYF.

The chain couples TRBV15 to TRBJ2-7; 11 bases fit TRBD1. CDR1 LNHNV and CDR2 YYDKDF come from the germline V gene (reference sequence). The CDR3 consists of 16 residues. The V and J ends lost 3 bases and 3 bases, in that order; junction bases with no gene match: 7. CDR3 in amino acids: CATSRARTGGNYEQYF. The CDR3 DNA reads TGTGCCACCAGCAGGGCCCGGACAGGGGGCAACTACGAGCAGTACTTC.

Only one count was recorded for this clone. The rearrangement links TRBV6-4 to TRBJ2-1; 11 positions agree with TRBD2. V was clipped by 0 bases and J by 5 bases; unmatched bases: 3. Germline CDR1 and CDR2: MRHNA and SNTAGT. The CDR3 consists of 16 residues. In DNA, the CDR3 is TGTGCCAGCAGTGACTCTGGGACTAGCGGACACAATGAGCAGTTCTTC. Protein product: CASSDSGTSGHNEQFF.

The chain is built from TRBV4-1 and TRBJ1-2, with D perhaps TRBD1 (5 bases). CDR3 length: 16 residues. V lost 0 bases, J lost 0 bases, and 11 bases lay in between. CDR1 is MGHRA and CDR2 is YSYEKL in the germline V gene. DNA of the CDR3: TGCGCCAGCAGCCAAGATCGACAGCCGACTAACTATGGCTACACCTTC. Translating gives CASSQDRQPTNYGYTF.

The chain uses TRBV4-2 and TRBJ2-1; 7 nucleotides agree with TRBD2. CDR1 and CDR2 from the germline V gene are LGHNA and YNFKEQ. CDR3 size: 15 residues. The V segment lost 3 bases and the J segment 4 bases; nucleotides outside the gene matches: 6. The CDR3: CASSQGGREYNEQFF. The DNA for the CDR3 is TGTGCCAGCAGCCAGGGCGGGAGAGAATACAATGAGCAGTTCTTC.